This TCR beta chain appears in the sequencing data of a study of blood T cell repertoires in COVID-19. Study context: From the United States, Italy and Spain came samples of acute and convalescent COVID-19. T cells, B-cell-depleted T cells, or PBMCs supplied cDNA or gDNA.

Method: immunoSEQ multiplex PCR; TCRdb's copy keeps in-frame clones and lacks some. The table records tens of thousands of clones, 86% of them present only once. Germline loops: CDR1 LNHDA, CDR2 SQIVND (reference sequence). The CDR3 consists of 15 residues. J lost 6 bases, V lost 9 bases, and 16 bases had no gene match. Sequencing was carried out using peripheral blood. This chain uses TRBV19 with TRBJ2-5, with TRBD1 matching over 7 bases. The receptor was isolated from a man aged 55 to 69 with acute or convalescent COVID-19. This CDR3 is CASRNLYRGRKTQYF. The DNA for the CDR3 is TGTGCCAGCCGGAACCTCTACAGGGGTAGGAAGACCCAGTACTTC.